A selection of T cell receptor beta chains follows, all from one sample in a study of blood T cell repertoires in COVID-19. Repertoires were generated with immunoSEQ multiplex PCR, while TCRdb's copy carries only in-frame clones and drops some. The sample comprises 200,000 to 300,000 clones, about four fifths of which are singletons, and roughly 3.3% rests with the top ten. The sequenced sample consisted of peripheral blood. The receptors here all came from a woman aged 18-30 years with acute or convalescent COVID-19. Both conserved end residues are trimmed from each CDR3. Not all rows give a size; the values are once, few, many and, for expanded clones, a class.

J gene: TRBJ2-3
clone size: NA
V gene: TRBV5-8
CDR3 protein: ASSPGWTDTQY

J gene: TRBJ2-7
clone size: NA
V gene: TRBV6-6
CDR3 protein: ASSLLRGQYYEQY

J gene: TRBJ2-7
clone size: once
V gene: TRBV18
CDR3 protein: ASSLVAATSYEQY

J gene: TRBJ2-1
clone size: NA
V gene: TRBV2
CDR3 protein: ASSEALRLGHNEQF

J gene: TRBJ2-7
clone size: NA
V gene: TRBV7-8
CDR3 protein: ASSLSGSSQYEQY

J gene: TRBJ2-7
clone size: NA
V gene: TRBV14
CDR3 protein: ASSHGLAGNSYEQY

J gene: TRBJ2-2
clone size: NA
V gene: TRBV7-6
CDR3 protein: ASSHFDREGLEELF

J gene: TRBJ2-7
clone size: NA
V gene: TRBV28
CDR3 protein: ASSFPLGQGTPTYEQY

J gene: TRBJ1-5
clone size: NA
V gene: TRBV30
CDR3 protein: AWTGGGNQPQH

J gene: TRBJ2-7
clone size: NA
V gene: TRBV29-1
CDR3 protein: SVRQGALYEQY

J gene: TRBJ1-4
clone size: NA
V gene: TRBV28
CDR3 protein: ASSIRGPGEKLF